Only a few counts were recorded for the clone carrying this T cell receptor beta chain. The source of the sample is a study of T-cell reconstitution after alpha-beta-depleted transplantation in children. Library preparation (for TCRbeta) was performed with unique molecular identifiers. Via MiXCR, TCRdb re-called the PCR reads, giving one row per CDR3 protein. This sample has fewer than 150,000 distinct CDR3 sequences; 9.7% occur once, and the top ten carry nearly 25%. Per germline, CDR1 SNHLY and CDR2 FYNNEI. The V segment lost 3 bases and the J segment 4 bases; nucleotides outside the gene matches: 7. The length of the CDR3 is 17 residues.

The source of this sequence is a girl under three years old who had a stem cell transplant for combined immunodeficiency, so the T cells may come from the graft donor. The input for sequencing was PBMCs, mostly from graft donor cells, taken 180 days after TCRalphabeta/CD19-depleted stem cell transplant. V usage is TRBV2 and J usage is TRBJ2-2, with TRBD2 matching over 11 bases. CDR3 sequence (DNA): TGTGCCAGCAGTGATCCACTAGCGGGGGCCCTCACCGGGGAGCTGTTTTTT. It yields the protein CASSDPLAGALTGELFF.